This is a list of T cell receptor beta chains from one sample in a study of metastatic and nonmetastatic thyroid tumors. TCRdb reanalyzed the PCR reads with MiXCR. The table records about 30,000 clones, just under 25% of them present only once. The sample was blood. The receptors come from a female donor with papillary thyroid cancer or a benign thyroid nodule (not recorded which). Some clones in this sample may be carry-over from other donors' samples. Each CDR3 is given with its conserved first and last residue. A D gene is named only where the DNA matches it firmly. Clone size appears in some rows only: once, few, many, or a class for an expanded clone.

clone_size | j_call | d_call | v_call | cdr3_aa | cdr3_nt
many | TRBJ1-1 | - | TRBV2 | CASTPYGTEAFF | TGTGCCAGCACCCCATACGGCACTGAAGCTTTCTTT
- | TRBJ1-2 | - | TRBV6-1 | CASSGYRDFSNYGYTF | TGTGCCAGCAGTGGCTACAGGGATTTCAGCAACTATGGCTACACCTTC
few | TRBJ2-2 | - | TRBV19 | CASSIDWTGELFF | TGTGCCAGTAGTATAGACTGGACCGGGGAGCTGTTTTTT
- | TRBJ2-1 | - | TRBV11-2 | CASSGMSYNEQFF | TGTGCCAGCAGCGGGATGTCGTACAATGAGCAGTTCTTC
- | TRBJ1-2 | - | TRBV20-1 | CSAREILDVYGYTF | TGCAGTGCTAGAGAAATCCTCGACGTCTATGGCTACACCTTC
once | TRBJ2-1 | TRBD2 | TRBV3-1 | CASSQVREARGDEQFF | TGTGCCAGCAGCCAAGTTCGGGAGGCCCGGGGGGATGAGCAGTTCTTC
many | TRBJ2-1 | TRBD1 | TRBV28 | CASSLPGQGLNEQFF | TGTGCCAGCAGCCTACCGGGACAGGGTCTCAATGAGCAGTTCTTC
many | TRBJ1-1 | TRBD1 | TRBV5-5 | CASSLEGQGYTEAFF | TGTGCCAGCAGCTTGGAGGGACAGGGGTACACTGAAGCTTTCTTT
many | TRBJ1-2 | - | TRBV12-3/TRBV12-4 | CASSSRDDGYTF | TGTGCCAGCAGTTCCAGGGACGATGGCTACACCTTC
- | TRBJ2-1 | - | TRBV30 | CAWSEWGGNYNEQFF | TGTGCCTGGAGTGAGTGGGGGGGCAACTACAATGAGCAGTTCTTC
once | TRBJ1-1 | - | TRBV4-1 | CASSSTWGEAIF | TGCGCCAGCAGCAGTACTTGGGGTGAAGCTATCTTT
- | TRBJ2-7 | - | TRBV11-2 | CASSATGWEQYF | TGTGCCAGCAGCGCAACAGGGTGGGAGCAGTACTTC
- | TRBJ2-7 | - | TRBV20-1 | CSASVGGSSYEQYF | TGCAGTGCATCCGTAGGGGGAAGCTCCTACGAGCAGTACTTC
many | TRBJ1-1 | - | TRBV5-6 | CASSRTGTNTEAFF | TGTGCCAGCAGCCGTACAGGGACGAACACTGAAGCTTTCTTT
many | TRBJ1-2 | TRBD1 | TRBV5-4 | CASSPGQGLNYGYTF | TGTGCCAGCAGTCCAGGACAGGGGCTTAACTATGGCTACACCTTC
many | TRBJ2-1 | - | TRBV29-1 | CSVGVTINNEQFF | TGCAGCGTTGGGGTAACTATCAACAATGAGCAGTTCTTC
- | TRBJ1-3 | - | TRBV11-3 | CASSGTVSGNTIYF | TGTGCCAGCAGCGGGACTGTCTCTGGAAACACCATATATTTT
many | TRBJ2-6 | - | TRBV20-1 | CSAIIHGAGANVLTF | TGCAGTGCTATTATCCACGGGGCTGGGGCCAACGTCCTGACTTTC
many | TRBJ1-4 | TRBD1 | TRBV28 | CASRGRTGRNEKLFF | TGTGCCAGCAGGGGTCGGACAGGTCGAAATGAAAAACTGTTTTTT
many | TRBJ1-5 | - | TRBV6-1 | CASSNMTEGMSNQPQHF | TGTGCCAGCAGTAATATGACAGAGGGGATGAGCAATCAGCCCCAGCATTTT
- | TRBJ1-5 | - | TRBV20-1 | CSAKGGGETQHF | TGCAGTGCGAAAGGGGGAGGAGAGACCCAGCATTTT
- | TRBJ2-3 | - | TRBV12-3/TRBV12-4 | CASSLPWGALGDTDTQYF | TGTGCCAGCAGTCTCCCCTGGGGAGCGTTAGGGGACACAGATACGCAGTATTTT
many | TRBJ2-5 | - | TRBV20-1 | CSGGGHQETQYF | TGCAGTGGAGGGGGACACCAAGAGACCCAGTACTTC
few | TRBJ2-1 | - | TRBV6-1 | CASNGIIDQFF | TGTGCCAGCAATGGAATAATTGATCAGTTCTTC
few | TRBJ1-2 | - | TRBV20-1 | CSARGARKVGFSGYTF | TGCAGTGCTAGAGGGGCTCGGAAAGTAGGTTTTAGTGGCTACACCTTC
- | TRBJ2-7 | TRBD2 | TRBV6-1 | CASSPGWREVSYEQYF | TGTGCCAGCAGTCCGGGCTGGCGGGAGGTCTCCTACGAGCAGTACTTC
many | TRBJ2-1 | - | TRBV7-9 | CASSSRPVYNEQFF | TGTGCCAGCAGCTCGCGACCCGTCTACAATGAGCAGTTCTTC
- | TRBJ2-7 | - | TRBV11-3 | CAGSLEFGENEQYF | TGTGCCGGCAGCTTAGAGTTTGGGGAAAACGAGCAGTACTTC
many | TRBJ2-7 | - | TRBV19 | CASSGPAYEQYF | TGTGCCAGTAGTGGCCCAGCCTACGAGCAGTACTTC
- | TRBJ2-7 | TRBD2 | TRBV28 | CASRPGTSGSYEQYF | TGTGCCAGCAGGCCCGGGACTAGCGGATCCTACGAGCAGTACTTC
- | TRBJ1-2 | TRBD1 | TRBV18 | CASSPSTGNRNYGYTF | TGTGCCAGCTCACCATCGACAGGGAATAGGAACTATGGCTACACCTTC
- | TRBJ1-6 | - | TRBV14 | CASSQSTWGSPLHF | TGTGCCAGCAGCCAGTCTACCTGGGGGTCACCCCTCCACTTT
many | TRBJ1-1 | TRBD1 | TRBV6-1 | CASRQRGRVGTEAFF | TGTGCCAGCAGGCAAAGGGGGCGCGTTGGTACTGAAGCTTTCTTT
- | TRBJ1-6 | TRBD1 | TRBV20-1 | CSAWTGNNSPLHF | TGCAGTGCTTGGACAGGGAATAATTCACCCCTCCACTTT
many | TRBJ1-4 | - | TRBV7-9 | CASSPNAATRANEKLFF | TGTGCCAGCAGCCCCAATGCTGCGACTCGGGCTAATGAAAAACTGTTTTTT
few | TRBJ2-7 | TRBD2 | TRBV12-3/TRBV12-4 | CASRNSGALSYEQYF | TGTGCCAGCAGGAATAGCGGGGCTCTTTCCTACGAGCAGTACTTC
- | TRBJ2-7 | - | TRBV30 | CAWYPVGTENYEQYF | TGTGCCTGGTATCCTGTGGGGACTGAAAATTACGAGCAGTACTTC
many | TRBJ2-5 | - | TRBV10-3 | CAISAHRTDNKETQYF | TGTGCCATCAGTGCCCACCGGACGGACAATAAAGAGACCCAGTACTTC
many | TRBJ2-1 | - | TRBV11-1 | CASSPFWFRGNNEQFF | TGTGCCAGCAGCCCCTTTTGGTTCCGCGGAAACAATGAGCAGTTCTTC
medium-sized | TRBJ2-7 | - | TRBV6-1 | CASRESLEGWNEQYF | TGTGCCAGCAGGGAGTCCTTGGAGGGTTGGAACGAGCAGTACTTC
many | TRBJ1-3 | TRBD1 | TRBV5-1 | CASSRTWTGSGNTIYF | TGCGCCAGCAGCCGAACGTGGACAGGCTCTGGAAACACCATATATTTT
- | TRBJ1-2 | - | TRBV7-8 | CASSLASGKYGYTF | TGTGCCAGCAGCTTAGCTTCTGGAAAGTATGGGTATACCTTC